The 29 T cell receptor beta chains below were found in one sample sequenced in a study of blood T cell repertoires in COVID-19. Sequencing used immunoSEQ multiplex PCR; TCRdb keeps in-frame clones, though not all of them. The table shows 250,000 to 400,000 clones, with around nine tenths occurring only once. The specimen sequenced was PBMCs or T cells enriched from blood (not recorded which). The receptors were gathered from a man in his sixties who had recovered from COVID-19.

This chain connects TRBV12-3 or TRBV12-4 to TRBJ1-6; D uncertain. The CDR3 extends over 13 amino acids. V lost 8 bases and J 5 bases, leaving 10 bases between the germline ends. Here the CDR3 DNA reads TGTGCCAGCGGTACACGTAATAATTCACCCCTCCACTTT. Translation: CASGTRNNSPLHF.

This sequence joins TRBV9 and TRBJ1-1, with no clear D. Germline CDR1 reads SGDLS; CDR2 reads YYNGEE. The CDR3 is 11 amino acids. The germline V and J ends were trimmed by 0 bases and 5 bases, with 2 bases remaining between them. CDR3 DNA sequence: TGTGCCAGCAGCGTAGTAACTGAAGCTTTCTTT. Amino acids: CASSVVTEAFF.

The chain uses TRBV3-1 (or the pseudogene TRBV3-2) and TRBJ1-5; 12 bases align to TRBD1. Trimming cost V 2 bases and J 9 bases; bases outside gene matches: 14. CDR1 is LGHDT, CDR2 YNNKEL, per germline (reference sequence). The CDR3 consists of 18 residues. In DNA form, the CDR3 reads TGTGCCAGCAGCCAAAAACCGGGACAGGGGGCCCATGGGGGGCCCCAGCATTTT. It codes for CASSQKPGQGAHGGPQHF.

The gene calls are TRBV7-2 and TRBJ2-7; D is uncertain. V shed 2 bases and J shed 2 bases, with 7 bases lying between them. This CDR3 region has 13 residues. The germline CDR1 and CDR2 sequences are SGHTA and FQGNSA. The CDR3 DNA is TGTGCCAGCAGCTTATACCGGGCCTACGAGCAGTACTTC. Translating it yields CASSLYRAYEQYF.

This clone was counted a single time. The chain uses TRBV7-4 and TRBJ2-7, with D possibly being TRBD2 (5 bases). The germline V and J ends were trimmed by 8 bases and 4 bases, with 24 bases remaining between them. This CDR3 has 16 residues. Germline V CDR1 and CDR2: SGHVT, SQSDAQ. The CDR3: CASPCRSGENLYEQYF. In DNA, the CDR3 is TGTGCCAGCCCTTGTCGGTCCGGGGAAAACCTTTACGAGCAGTACTTC.

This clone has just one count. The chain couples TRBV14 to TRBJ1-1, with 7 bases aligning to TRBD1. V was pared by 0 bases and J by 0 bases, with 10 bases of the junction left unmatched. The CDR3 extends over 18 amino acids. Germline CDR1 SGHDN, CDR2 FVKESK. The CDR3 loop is CASSQDRMRGQLNTEAFF. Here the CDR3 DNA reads TGTGCCAGCAGCCAAGATCGGATGAGGGGGCAACTGAACACTGAAGCTTTCTTT.

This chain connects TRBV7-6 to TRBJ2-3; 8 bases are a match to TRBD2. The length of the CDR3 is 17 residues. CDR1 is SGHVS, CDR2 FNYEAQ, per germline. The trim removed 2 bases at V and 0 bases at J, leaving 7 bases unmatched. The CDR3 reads CASSLSPSGSSTDTQYF. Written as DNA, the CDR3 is TGTGCCAGCAGCTTATCTCCTAGCGGGTCTAGCACAGATACGCAGTATTTT.

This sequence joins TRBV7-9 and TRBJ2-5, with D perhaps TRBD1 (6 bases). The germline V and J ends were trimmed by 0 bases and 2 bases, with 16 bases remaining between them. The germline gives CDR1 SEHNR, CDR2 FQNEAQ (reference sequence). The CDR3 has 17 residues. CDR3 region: CASSLAATGHLQETQYF. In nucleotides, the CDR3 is TGTGCCAGCAGCTTAGCAGCGACAGGTCACCTTCAAGAGACCCAGTACTTC. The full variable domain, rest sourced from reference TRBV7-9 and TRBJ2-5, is DTGVSQNPRHKITKRGQNVTFRCDPISEHNRLYWYRQTLGQGPEFLTYFQNEAQLEKSRLLSDRFSAERPKGSFSTLEIQRTEQGDSAMYLCASSLAATGHLQETQYFGPGTRLLVL.

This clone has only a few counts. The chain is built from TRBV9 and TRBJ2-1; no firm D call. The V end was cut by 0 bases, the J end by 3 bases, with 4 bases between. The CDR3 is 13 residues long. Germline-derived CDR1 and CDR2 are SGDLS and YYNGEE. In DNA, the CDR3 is TGTGCCAGCAGCGTAGCCTACTACAATGAGCAGTTCTTC. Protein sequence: CASSVAYYNEQFF.

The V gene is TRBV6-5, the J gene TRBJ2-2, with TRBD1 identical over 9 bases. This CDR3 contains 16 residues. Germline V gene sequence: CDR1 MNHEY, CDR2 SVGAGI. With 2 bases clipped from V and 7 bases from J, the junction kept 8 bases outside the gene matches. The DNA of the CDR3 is TGTGCCAGCAGTTACGGGACAGGGAGCGTTATCGGGGAGCTGTTTTTT. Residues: CASSYGTGSVIGELFF.

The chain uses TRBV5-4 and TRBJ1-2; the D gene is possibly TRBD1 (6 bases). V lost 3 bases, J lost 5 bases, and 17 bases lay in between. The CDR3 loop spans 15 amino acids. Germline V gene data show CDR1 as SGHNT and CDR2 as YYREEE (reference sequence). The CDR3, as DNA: TGTGCCAGCAGCTGGGACACAACGAAACCGTATGGCTACACCTTC. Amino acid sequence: CASSWDTTKPYGYTF.

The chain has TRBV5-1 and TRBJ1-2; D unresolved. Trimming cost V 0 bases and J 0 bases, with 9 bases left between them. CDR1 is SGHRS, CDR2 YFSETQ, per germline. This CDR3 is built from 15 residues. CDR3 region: CASSLGGSANYGYTF. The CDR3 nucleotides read TGCGCCAGCAGCTTGGGAGGGTCGGCTAACTATGGCTACACCTTC.

The DNA for the CDR3 is TGTGCCAGCAGCGGGACAGGAAGAGAAAAACTGTTTTTT. Residues: CASSGTGREKLFF. The rearrangement joins TRBV11-1 to TRBJ1-4, with 8 bases aligning to TRBD1. Germline loops: CDR1 SGHAT, CDR2 FQDESV (reference sequence). V lost 5 bases and J lost 8; bases outside the gene matches: 4. The CDR3 is 13 residues long.

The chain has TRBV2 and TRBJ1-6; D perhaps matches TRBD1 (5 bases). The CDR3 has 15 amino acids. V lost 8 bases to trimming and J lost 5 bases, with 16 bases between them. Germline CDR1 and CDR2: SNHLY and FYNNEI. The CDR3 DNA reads TGTGCCAGCGGAATTCTCAGGGTTGATAATTCACCCCTCCACTTT. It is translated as CASGILRVDNSPLHF.

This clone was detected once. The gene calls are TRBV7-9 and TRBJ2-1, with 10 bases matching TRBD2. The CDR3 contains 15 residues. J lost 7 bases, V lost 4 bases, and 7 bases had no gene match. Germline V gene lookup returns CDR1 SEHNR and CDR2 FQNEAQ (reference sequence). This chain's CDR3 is CASSSIRGLANEQFF. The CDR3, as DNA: TGTGCCAGCAGCTCGATCAGGGGACTAGCGAATGAGCAGTTCTTC.

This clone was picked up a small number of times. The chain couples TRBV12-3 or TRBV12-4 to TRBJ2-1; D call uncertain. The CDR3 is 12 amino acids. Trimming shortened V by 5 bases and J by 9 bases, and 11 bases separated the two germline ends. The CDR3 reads CASSGVYPEQFF. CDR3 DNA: TGTGCCAGCAGTGGAGTGTATCCTGAGCAGTTCTTC.

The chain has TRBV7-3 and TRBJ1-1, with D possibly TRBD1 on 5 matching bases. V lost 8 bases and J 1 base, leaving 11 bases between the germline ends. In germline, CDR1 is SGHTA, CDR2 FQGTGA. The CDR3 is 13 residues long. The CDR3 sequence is CASGERGNTEAFF. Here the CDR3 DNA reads TGTGCCAGCGGCGAAAGGGGGAACACTGAAGCTTTCTTT.

The CDR3 loop is CASSSLGQGSGGYTF. CDR3 DNA sequence: TGTGCCAGCAGCTCCCTGGGTCAGGGCTCGGGTGGCTACACCTTC. J is TRBJ1-2 and V is TRBV7-8, with D tentatively TRBD1 (5 bases). The CDR3 has 15 residues. Germline lookup yields CDR1 SGHVS and CDR2 FQNEAQ. The V end was cut by 4 bases, the J end by 7 bases, with 19 bases between.

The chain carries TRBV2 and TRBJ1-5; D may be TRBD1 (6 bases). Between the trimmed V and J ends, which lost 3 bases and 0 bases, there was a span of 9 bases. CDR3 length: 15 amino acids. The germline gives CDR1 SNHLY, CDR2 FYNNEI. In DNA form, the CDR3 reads TGTGCCAGCAGTGAGGGACAATATAGCAATCAGCCCCAGCATTTT. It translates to CASSEGQYSNQPQHF. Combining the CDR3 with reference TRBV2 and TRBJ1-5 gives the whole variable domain EPEVTQTPSHQVTQMGQEVILRCVPISNHLYFYWYRQILGQKVEFLVSFYNNEISEKSEIFDDQFSVERPDGSNFTLKIRSTKLEDSAMYFCASSEGQYSNQPQHFGDGTRLSIL.

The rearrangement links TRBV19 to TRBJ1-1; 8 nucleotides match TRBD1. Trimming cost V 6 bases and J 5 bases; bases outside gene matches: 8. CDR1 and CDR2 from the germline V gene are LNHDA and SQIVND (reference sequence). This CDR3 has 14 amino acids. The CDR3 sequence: CASSNRGMGTEAFF. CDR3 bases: TGTGCCAGTAGCAACAGGGGGATGGGGACTGAAGCTTTCTTT.

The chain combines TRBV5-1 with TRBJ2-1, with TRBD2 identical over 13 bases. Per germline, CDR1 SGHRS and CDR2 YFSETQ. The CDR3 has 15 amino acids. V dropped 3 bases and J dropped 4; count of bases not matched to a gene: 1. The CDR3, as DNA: TGCGCCAGCAGCTGGGGACTAGCGGGGTACAATGAGCAGTTCTTC. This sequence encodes CASSWGLAGYNEQFF. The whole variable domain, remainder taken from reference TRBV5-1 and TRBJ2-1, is KAGVTQTPRYLIKTRGQQVTLSCSPISGHRSVSWYQQTPGQGLQFLFEYFSETQRNKGNFPGRFSGRQFSNSRSEMNVSTLELGDSALYLCASSWGLAGYNEQFFGPGTRLTVL.

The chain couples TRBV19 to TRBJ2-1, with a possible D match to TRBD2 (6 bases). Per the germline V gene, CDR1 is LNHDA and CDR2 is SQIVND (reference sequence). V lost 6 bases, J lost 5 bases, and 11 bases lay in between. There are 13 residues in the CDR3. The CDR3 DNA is TGTGCCAGTAGCGCGGGGTACAACAATGAGCAGTTCTTC. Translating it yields CASSAGYNNEQFF.

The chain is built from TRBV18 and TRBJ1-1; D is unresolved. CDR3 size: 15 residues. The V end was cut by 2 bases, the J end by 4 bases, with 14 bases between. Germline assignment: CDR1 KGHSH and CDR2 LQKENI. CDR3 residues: CASSPNEGRSTEAFF. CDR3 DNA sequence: TGTGCCAGCTCACCAAACGAGGGCCGGAGCACTGAAGCTTTCTTT.

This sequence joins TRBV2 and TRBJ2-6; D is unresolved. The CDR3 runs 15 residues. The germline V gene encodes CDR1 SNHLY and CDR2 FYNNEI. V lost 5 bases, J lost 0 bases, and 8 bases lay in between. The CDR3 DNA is TGTGCCAGCAGTTACAGTTTCTCTGGGGCCAACGTCCTGACTTTC. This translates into CASSYSFSGANVLTF.

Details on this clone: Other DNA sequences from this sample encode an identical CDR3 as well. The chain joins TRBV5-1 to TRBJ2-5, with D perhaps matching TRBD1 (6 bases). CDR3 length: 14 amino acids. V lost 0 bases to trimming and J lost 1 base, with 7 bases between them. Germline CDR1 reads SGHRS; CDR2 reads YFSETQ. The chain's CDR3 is CASSLEGGQETQYF. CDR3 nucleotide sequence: TGCGCCAGCAGCTTGGAAGGGGGCCAAGAGACCCAGTACTTC. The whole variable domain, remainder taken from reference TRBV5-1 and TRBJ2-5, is KAGVTQTPRYLIKTRGQQVTLSCSPISGHRSVSWYQQTPGQGLQFLFEYFSETQRNKGNFPGRFSGRQFSNSRSEMNVSTLELGDSALYLCASSLEGGQETQYFGPGTRLLVL.

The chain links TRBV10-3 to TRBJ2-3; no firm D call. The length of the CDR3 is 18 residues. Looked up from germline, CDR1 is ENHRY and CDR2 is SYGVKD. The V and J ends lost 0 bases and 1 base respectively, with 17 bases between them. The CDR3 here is CAISESFISRSGTDTQYF. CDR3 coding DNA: TGTGCCATCAGTGAGTCATTTATCAGTCGGAGTGGCACAGATACGCAGTATTTT.

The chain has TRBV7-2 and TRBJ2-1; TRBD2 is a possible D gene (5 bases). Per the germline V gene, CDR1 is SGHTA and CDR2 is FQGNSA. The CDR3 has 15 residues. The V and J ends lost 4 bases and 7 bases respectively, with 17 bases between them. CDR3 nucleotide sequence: TGTGCCAGCAGCTCCAGAGAGGGTTGGGATAATGAGCAGTTCTTC. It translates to CASSSREGWDNEQFF.

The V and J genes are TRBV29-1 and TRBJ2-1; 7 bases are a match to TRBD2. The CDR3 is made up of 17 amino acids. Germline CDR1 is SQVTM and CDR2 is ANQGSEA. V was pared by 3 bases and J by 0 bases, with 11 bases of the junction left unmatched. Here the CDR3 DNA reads TGCAGCGTTGATAGGGTCTGGGGAGGGGACTCCTACAATGAGCAGTTCTTC. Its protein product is CSVDRVWGGDSYNEQFF.

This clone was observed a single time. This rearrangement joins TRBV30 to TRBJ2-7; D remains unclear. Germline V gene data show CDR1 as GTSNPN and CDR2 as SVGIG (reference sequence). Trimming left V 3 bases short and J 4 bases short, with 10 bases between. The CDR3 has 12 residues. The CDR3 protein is CAWSPYGYEQYF. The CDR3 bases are TGTGCCTGGAGCCCTTACGGGTACGAGCAGTACTTC.